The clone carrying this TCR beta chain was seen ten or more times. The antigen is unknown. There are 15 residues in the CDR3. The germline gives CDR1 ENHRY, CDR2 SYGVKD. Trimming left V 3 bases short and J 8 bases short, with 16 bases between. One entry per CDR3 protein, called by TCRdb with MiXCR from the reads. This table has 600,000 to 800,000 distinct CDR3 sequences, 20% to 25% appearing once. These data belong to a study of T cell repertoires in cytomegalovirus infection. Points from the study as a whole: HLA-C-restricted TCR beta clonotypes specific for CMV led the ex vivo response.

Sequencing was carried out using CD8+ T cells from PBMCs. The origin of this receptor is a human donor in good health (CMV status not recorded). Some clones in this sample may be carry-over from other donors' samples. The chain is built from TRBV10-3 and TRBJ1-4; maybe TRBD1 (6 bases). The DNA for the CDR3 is TGTGCCATCAGTGATCTGGCAGGGGAGGGAGAAAAACTGTTTTTT. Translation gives CAISDLAGEGEKLFF.